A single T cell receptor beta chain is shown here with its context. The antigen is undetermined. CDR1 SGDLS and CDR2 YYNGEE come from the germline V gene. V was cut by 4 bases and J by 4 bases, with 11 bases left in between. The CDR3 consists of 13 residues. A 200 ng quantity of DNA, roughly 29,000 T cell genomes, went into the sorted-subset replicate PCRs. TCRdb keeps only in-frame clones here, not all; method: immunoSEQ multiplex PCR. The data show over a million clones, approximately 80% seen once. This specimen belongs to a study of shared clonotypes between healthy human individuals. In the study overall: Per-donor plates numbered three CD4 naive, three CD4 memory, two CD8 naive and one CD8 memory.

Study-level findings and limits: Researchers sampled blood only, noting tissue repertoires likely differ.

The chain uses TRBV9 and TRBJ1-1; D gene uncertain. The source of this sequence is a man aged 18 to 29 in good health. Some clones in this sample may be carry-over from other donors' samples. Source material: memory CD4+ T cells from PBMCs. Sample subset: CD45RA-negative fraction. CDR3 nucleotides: TGTGCCAGCAGCTCGATGGACGGCACTGAAGCTTTCTTT. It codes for CASSSMDGTEAFF.